These 19 T cell receptor beta chains were sequenced from one sample in a study of shared clonotypes between healthy human individuals. TCRdb keeps only in-frame clones here, not all; method: immunoSEQ multiplex PCR. Of approximately 2.5 million clones listed, approximately 94% are singletons. Sequencing input: naive CD4+ T cells from PBMCs. Subset described: CD45RA+ positively selected. Source of these receptors: a man between 18 and 29 years old in good health. Some clones in this sample may be carry-over from other donors' samples.

The chain combines TRBV29-1 with TRBJ2-1, with a possible D match to TRBD2 (5 bases). The CDR3 spans 19 residues. Germline V gene lookup returns CDR1 SQVTM and CDR2 ANQGSEA. V lost 1 base and J lost 4, with 26 bases in between. The CDR3 loop is CSVEVRPQSWLAVYNEQFF. Written as DNA, the CDR3 is TGCAGCGTTGAAGTGAGGCCGCAATCATGGCTAGCCGTATACAATGAGCAGTTCTTC.

The gene calls are TRBV28 and TRBJ2-2; D possibly corresponds to TRBD1 (6 bases). Between the trimmed V and J ends, which lost 6 bases and 4 bases, there was a span of 21 bases. Germline loops: CDR1 MDHEN, CDR2 SYDVKM. This CDR3 is built from 17 residues. The CDR3 here is CASRSRTGTPFTGELFF. The CDR3 DNA sequence: TGTGCCAGCAGATCTCGCACCGGGACACCTTTCACCGGGGAGCTGTTTTTT.

This chain joins TRBV11-2 and TRBJ2-3; TRBD1 matches at 11 bases. CDR1 is SGHAT, CDR2 FQNNGV, per germline. Germline trimming cut 5 bases from V and 2 bases from J; bases unmatched to any gene: 3. The CDR3 is 15 residues long. The CDR3 loop reads CASSQGQGDTDTQYF. CDR3 bases: TGTGCCAGCAGCCAGGGACAGGGGGACACAGATACGCAGTATTTT.

CDR3 sequence (DNA): TGTGCCAGCAGTGGAAAGGGTTCGAACTATGGCTACACCTTC. The encoded protein is CASSGKGSNYGYTF. The rearrangement links TRBV6-1 to TRBJ1-2, with D hard to call. Germline CDR1 reads MNHNS; CDR2 reads SASEGT. Trimming removed 4 bases from V and 2 bases from J, with 11 bases in between. This CDR3 is 14 amino acids long.

The rearrangement joins TRBV2 to TRBJ1-2; D is unresolved. CDR3 length: 14 amino acids. The germline CDR1 and CDR2 sequences are SNHLY and FYNNEI. Trimming cost V 3 bases and J 2 bases, with 10 bases left between them. The CDR3 DNA sequence: TGTGCCAGCAGTGAGGAACAGCCAAACTATGGCTACACCTTC. It codes for CASSEEQPNYGYTF.

The chain recombines TRBV5-1 with TRBJ2-7; TRBD2 is a possible D gene (6 bases). This CDR3 comprises 14 residues. Trimming took 4 bases from V and 1 from J, leaving 12 bases between them. Germline V gene sequence: CDR1 SGHRS, CDR2 YFSETQ. Written as DNA, the CDR3 is TGCGCCAGCAGCGCCTCGGGGACTTCCTACGAGCAGTACTTC. Its protein product is CASSASGTSYEQYF.

V usage is TRBV30 and J usage is TRBJ1-2; possibly TRBD1 for D (6 bases). This CDR3 is 13 amino acids long. Trimming removed 4 bases from V and 4 bases from J, with 13 bases in between. From germline, CDR1 is GTSNPN and CDR2 SVGIG (reference sequence). The CDR3 sequence is CAWTLGGGYGYTF. The CDR3 region has the DNA TGTGCCTGGACCCTAGGAGGGGGCTATGGCTACACCTTC.

The chain uses TRBV6-5 and TRBJ2-7; either TRBD1 or TRBD2 may supply D (5 bases each). From germline, CDR1 is MNHEY and CDR2 SVGAGI. The CDR3 has 14 residues. V lost 4 bases and J 6 bases, leaving 16 bases between the germline ends. The chain's CDR3 is CASSSGRMLREQYF. CDR3 in DNA: TGTGCCAGCAGTTCGGGACGGATGCTTCGCGAGCAGTACTTC.

The V and J genes are TRBV6-4 and TRBJ1-2, with TRBD1 matching over 7 bases. V lost 8 bases, J lost 6 bases, and 12 bases stayed unmatched. Germline V gives CDR1 MRHNA, CDR2 SNTAGT. There are 14 residues in the CDR3. CDR3 sequence: CASHCRDSTDGYTF. The CDR3 DNA follows: TGTGCCAGCCATTGCCGGGACAGCACCGATGGCTACACCTTC.

V gene TRBV29-1 combines with J gene TRBJ1-1; 7 nucleotides line up with TRBD1. CDR3 length: 12 amino acids. V lost 7 bases to trimming and J lost 7 bases; unmatched junction nucleotides: 9. From germline, CDR1 is SQVTM and CDR2 ANQGSEA. The CDR3 sequence is CSAHRGFSEAFF. The CDR3 DNA reads as TGCAGCGCACACAGGGGTTTTAGTGAAGCTTTCTTT.

V gene TRBV10-1 combines with J gene TRBJ2-1; TRBD1 is a possible D gene (6 bases). From germline, CDR1 is WNHNN and CDR2 SYGVQD (reference sequence). V was cut by 6 bases and J by 10 bases, with 16 bases left in between. This CDR3 has 13 amino acids. CDR3 sequence (DNA): TGCGCCAGCAGCCGAGACTCCAGGGGAGAGCAGTTCTTC. Protein: CASSRDSRGEQFF.

The chain couples TRBV10-3 to TRBJ1-3; D is possibly TRBD1 (6 bases). Trimming took 3 bases from V and 7 from J, leaving 10 bases between them. In germline, CDR1 is ENHRY, CDR2 SYGVKD. CDR3 length: 13 residues. CDR3 sequence: CAISEGTMNTIYF. The CDR3 coding sequence is TGTGCCATCAGTGAAGGGACAATGAACACCATATATTTT.

The chain is built from TRBV6-4 and TRBJ1-2; 7 positions agree with TRBD1. There are 14 residues in the CDR3. The germline CDR1 and CDR2 sequences are MRHNA and SNTAGT. The junction had 10 bases not matched to a gene; V was cut back by 6 bases and J by 6 bases. DNA of the CDR3: TGTGCCAGCAGACCGGGACAGCAGAGCAATGGCTACACCTTC. It is translated as CASRPGQQSNGYTF.

The V and J genes are TRBV28 and TRBJ1-2; 9 bases line up with TRBD1. The germline V gene encodes CDR1 MDHEN and CDR2 SYDVKM. There are 15 residues in the CDR3. The J segment lost 4 bases and the V segment lost 5 bases, leaving 8 bases of the junction unmatched. The CDR3 DNA reads TGTGCCAGCAGTCCTGCCGGGACAGGGCCCTATGGCTACACCTTC. This gives the protein CASSPAGTGPYGYTF.

This clone was seen a single time. The J gene is TRBJ1-2, the V gene TRBV7-9; possible D gene TRBD1, 5 bases. The germline V and J ends were trimmed by 3 bases and 8 bases, with 19 bases remaining between them. The CDR3 spans 15 residues. Looked up from germline, CDR1 is SEHNR and CDR2 is FQNEAQ (reference sequence). Written as DNA, the CDR3 is TGTGCCAGCAGCTTCTTAGGCCGGGGCACTGAGGGCTACACCTTC. The encoded protein is CASSFLGRGTEGYTF. The entire variable domain, with the rest obtained from reference TRBV7-9 and TRBJ1-2, is as follows: DTGVSQNPRHKITKRGQNVTFRCDPISEHNRLYWYRQTLGQGPEFLTYFQNEAQLEKSRLLSDRFSAERPKGSFSTLEIQRTEQGDSAMYLCASSFLGRGTEGYTFGSGTRLTVV.

The genes are TRBV6-1 and TRBJ1-3; D ambiguous. This CDR3 contains 16 residues. Trimming cost V 2 bases and J 2 bases, with 13 bases left between them. Germline V gives CDR1 MNHNS, CDR2 SASEGT. The CDR3 region has the DNA TGTGCCAGCAGTGAACGTAATAGGCGCGCTGGAAACACCATATATTTT. Translated, it gives CASSERNRRAGNTIYF.

This clone was seen just once. The chain couples TRBV7-2 to TRBJ1-2, with D maybe TRBD1 (6 bases). Germline loops: CDR1 SGHTA, CDR2 FQGNSA. V lost 5 bases, J lost 8 bases, and 15 bases lay in between. The CDR3 consists of 13 residues. The CDR3 protein is CASSITGGLGYTF. In DNA form, the CDR3 reads TGTGCCAGCAGCATAACTGGGGGCCTGGGCTACACCTTC. Looking up the rest from reference TRBV7-2 and TRBJ1-2 gives the full variable domain: GAGVSQSPSNKVTEKGKDVELRCDPISGHTALYWYRQSLGQGLEFLIYFQGNSAPDKSGLPSDRFSAERTGGSVSTLTIQRTQQEDSAVYLCASSITGGLGYTFGSGTRLTVV.

This chain connects TRBV21-1 to TRBJ1-1; the table's D call TRBD1 went unverified against the DNA. TRBV21-1 is described as a pseudogene. This CDR3 spans 15 amino acids. The CDR3 is CASSGRTGEGTEAFF. The CDR3 nucleotides are TGTGCCAGCAGCGGACGGACAGGGGAGGGCACTGAAGCTTTCTTT.

J is TRBJ1-1 and V is TRBV6-5; 7 nucleotides agree with TRBD1. Trimming removed 5 bases from V and 3 bases from J; junction bases left unmatched: 3. Germline CDR1 is MNHEY and CDR2 is SVGAGI. This CDR3 region has 13 residues. The CDR3 sequence is CASSRDSYTEAFF. In DNA form, the CDR3 reads TGTGCCAGCAGTCGGGACAGCTACACTGAAGCTTTCTTT.